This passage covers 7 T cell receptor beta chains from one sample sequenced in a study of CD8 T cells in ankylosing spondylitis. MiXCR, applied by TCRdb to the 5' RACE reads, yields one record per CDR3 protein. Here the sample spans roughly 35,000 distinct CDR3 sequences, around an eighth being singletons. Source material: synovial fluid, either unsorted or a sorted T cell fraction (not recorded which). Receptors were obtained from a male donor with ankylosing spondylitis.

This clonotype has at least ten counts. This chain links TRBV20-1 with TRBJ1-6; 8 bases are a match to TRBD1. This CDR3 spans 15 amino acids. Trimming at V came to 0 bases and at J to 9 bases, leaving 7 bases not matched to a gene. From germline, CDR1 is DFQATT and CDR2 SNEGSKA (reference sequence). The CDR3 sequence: CSARDLTGESSPLHF. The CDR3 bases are TGCAGTGCTAGAGATCTGACAGGGGAGAGTTCACCCCTCCACTTT.

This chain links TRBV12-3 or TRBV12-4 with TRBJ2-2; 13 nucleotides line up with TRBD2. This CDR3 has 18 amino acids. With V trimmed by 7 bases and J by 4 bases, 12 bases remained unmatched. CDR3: CASKLGLAGATGTGELFF. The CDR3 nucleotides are TGTGCCAGCAAACTAGGACTAGCGGGGGCCACAGGCACCGGGGAGCTGTTTTTT.

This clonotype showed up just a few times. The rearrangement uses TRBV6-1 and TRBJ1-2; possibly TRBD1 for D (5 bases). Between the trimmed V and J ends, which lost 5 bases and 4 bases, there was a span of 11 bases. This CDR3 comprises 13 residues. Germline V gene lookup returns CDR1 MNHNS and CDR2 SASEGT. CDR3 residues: CASSRGTSYGYTF. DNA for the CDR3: TGTGCCAGCAGTCGAGGGACCTCCTATGGCTACACCTTC.

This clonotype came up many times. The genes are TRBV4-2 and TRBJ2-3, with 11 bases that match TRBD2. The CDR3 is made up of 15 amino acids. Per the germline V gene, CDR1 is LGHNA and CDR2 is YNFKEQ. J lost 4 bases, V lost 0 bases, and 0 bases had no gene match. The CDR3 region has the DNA TGTGCCAGCAGCCAAGATAGCGGGGGGGCAGATACGCAGTATTTT. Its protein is CASSQDSGGADTQYF.

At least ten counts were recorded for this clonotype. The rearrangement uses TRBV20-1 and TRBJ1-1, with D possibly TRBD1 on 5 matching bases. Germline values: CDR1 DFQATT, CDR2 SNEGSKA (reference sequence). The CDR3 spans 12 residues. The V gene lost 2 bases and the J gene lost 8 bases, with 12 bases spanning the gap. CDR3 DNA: TGCAGTGCTAGAATGACAGATCCCGAAGCTTTCTTT. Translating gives CSARMTDPEAFF.

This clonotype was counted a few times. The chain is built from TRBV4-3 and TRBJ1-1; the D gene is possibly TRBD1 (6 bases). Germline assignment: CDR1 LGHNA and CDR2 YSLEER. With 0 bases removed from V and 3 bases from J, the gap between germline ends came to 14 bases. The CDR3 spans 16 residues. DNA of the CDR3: TGCGCCAGCAGCCAAGATCATGGAGGGGGAGACACTGAAGCTTTCTTT. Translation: CASSQDHGGGDTEAFF.

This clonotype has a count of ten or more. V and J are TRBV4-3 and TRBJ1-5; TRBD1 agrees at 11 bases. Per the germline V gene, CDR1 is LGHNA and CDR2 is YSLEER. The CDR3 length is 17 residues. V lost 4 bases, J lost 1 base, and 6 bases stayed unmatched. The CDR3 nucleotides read TGCGCCAGCAGCCCCTCGGGACAGGGGGGAAGCAATCAGCCCCAGCATTTT. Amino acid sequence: CASSPSGQGGSNQPQHF.